Listed below are T cell receptor beta chains from one sample, sequenced in a study of blood T cell repertoires in COVID-19. Produced via immunoSEQ multiplex PCR; TCRdb's table is partial and in-frame only. Of 250,000 to 300,000 clones in the sample, approximately 83% were seen once. Sequenced material: peripheral blood. These receptors were obtained from a woman between 65 and 79 years old with acute or convalescent COVID-19. Each CDR3 is given with its conserved first and last residue. A D gene is named only where the DNA matches it firmly. Size values are once, few and many counts, or a class for expanded clones, and some rows have none.

clone_size: .; v_call: TRBV5-1; j_call: TRBJ1-1; d_call: .; cdr3_nt: TGCGCCAGCAGCCCGGACTCGCGGAGGACTGAAGCTTTCTTT; cdr3_aa: CASSPDSRRTEAFF
clone_size: .; v_call: TRBV11-1; j_call: TRBJ2-1; d_call: .; cdr3_nt: TGTGCCAGCAGCTTCCTGGGGGGCTCCTACAATGAGCAGTTCTTC; cdr3_aa: CASSFLGGSYNEQFF
clone_size: .; v_call: TRBV5-1; j_call: TRBJ2-5; d_call: TRBD2; cdr3_nt: TGCGCCAGCAGCGACGGGACTAGCGACCTGGAGACCCAGTACTTC; cdr3_aa: CASSDGTSDLETQYF
clone_size: .; v_call: TRBV6-5; j_call: TRBJ1-1; d_call: .; cdr3_nt: TGTGCCATCCGGACAGTGGTCCTGGACACTGAAGCTTTCTTT; cdr3_aa: CAIRTVVLDTEAFF
clone_size: .; v_call: TRBV18; j_call: TRBJ1-3; d_call: TRBD1; cdr3_nt: TGTGCCAGCTCACCTCGCCCGACAGGGCTCATTGGAAACACCATATATTTT; cdr3_aa: CASSPRPTGLIGNTIYF
clone_size: .; v_call: TRBV6-5; j_call: TRBJ2-3; d_call: TRBD2; cdr3_nt: TGTGCCAGCAGTAGCCCCGCGGGGGGGCAAGATACGCAGTATTTT; cdr3_aa: CASSSPAGGQDTQYF
clone_size: .; v_call: TRBV6-1; j_call: TRBJ2-1; d_call: .; cdr3_nt: TGTGCCAGCAGTGAGGGTAGGGGCGACTACAATGAGCAGTTCTTC; cdr3_aa: CASSEGRGDYNEQFF
clone_size: .; v_call: TRBV18; j_call: TRBJ1-2; d_call: TRBD1; cdr3_nt: TGTGCCAGCTCCCCCGACAGGGGCTATGGCTACACCTTC; cdr3_aa: CASSPDRGYGYTF
clone_size: once; v_call: TRBV11-2; j_call: TRBJ1-2; d_call: .; cdr3_nt: TGTGCCAGCAGCTTTTTTCAGGGTGACTATGGCTACACCTTC; cdr3_aa: CASSFFQGDYGYTF
clone_size: .; v_call: TRBV6-5; j_call: TRBJ1-1; d_call: .; cdr3_nt: TGTGCCAGCAGTTCGAGGGCCCCGGTGGGAGCTTTCTTT; cdr3_aa: CASSSRAPVGAFF
clone_size: .; v_call: TRBV2; j_call: TRBJ1-5; d_call: .; cdr3_nt: TGTGCCAGCAGTGAAGCGCTTCGGGGGACCCCAAGCTACCTTTATAGCAATCAGCCCCAGCATTTT; cdr3_aa: CASSEALRGTPSYLYSNQPQHF